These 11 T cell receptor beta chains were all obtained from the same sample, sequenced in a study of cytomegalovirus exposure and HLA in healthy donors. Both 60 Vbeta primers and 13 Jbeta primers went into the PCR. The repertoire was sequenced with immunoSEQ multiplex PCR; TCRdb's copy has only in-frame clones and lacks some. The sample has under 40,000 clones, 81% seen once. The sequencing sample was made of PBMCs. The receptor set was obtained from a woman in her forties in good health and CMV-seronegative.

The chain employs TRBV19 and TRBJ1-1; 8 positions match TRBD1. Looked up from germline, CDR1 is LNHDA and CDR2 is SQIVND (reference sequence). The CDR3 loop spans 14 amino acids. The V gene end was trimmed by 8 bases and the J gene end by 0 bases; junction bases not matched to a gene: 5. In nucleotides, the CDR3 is TGTGCCAGTTATGAGACAGGGGTGAACACTGAAGCTTTCTTT. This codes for CASYETGVNTEAFF.

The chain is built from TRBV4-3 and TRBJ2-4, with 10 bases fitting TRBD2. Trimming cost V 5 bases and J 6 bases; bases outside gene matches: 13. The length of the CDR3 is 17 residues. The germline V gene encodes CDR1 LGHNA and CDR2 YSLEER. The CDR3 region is CASSLDLAGEMGNIQYF. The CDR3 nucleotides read TGCGCCAGCAGCTTAGATCTAGCGGGGGAAATGGGAAACATTCAGTACTTC.

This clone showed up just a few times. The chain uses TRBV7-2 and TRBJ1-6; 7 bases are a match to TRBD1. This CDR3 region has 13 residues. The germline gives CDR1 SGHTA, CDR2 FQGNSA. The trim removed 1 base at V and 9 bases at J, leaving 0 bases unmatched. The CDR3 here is CASSLDRGSPLHF. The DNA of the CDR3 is TGTGCCAGCAGCTTAGACAGGGGTTCACCCCTCCACTTT.

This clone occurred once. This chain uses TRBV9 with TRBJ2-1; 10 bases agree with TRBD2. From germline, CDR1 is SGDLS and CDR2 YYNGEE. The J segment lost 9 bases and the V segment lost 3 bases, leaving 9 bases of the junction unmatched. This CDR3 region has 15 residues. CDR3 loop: CASSEGTSVQGEQFF. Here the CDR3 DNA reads TGTGCCAGCAGCGAGGGGACTAGCGTTCAGGGTGAGCAGTTCTTC.

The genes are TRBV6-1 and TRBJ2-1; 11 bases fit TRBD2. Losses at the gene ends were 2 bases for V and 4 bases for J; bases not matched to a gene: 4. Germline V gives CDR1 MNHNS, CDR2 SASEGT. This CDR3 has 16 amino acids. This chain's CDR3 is CASSESSGGTYNEQFF. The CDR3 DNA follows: TGTGCCAGCAGTGAATCTAGCGGGGGGACTTACAATGAGCAGTTCTTC.

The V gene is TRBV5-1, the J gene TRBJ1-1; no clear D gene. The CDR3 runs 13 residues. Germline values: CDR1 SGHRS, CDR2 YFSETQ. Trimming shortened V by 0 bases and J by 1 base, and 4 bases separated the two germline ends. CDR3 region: CASSLGGNTEAFF. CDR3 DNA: TGCGCCAGCAGCTTGGGAGGGAACACTGAAGCTTTCTTT. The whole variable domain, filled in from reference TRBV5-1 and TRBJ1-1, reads KAGVTQTPRYLIKTRGQQVTLSCSPISGHRSVSWYQQTPGQGLQFLFEYFSETQRNKGNFPGRFSGRQFSNSRSEMNVSTLELGDSALYLCASSLGGNTEAFFGQGTRLTVV.

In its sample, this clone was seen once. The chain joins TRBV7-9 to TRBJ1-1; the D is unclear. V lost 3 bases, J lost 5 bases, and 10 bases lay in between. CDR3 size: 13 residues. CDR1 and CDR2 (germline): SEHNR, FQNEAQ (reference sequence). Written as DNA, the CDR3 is TGTGCCAGCAGCTTGTCGACGGGGACTGAAGCTTTCTTT. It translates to CASSLSTGTEAFF.

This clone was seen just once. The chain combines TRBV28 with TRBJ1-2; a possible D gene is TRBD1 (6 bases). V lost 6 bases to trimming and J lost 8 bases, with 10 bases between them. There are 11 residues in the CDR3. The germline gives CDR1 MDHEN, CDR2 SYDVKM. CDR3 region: CASSTGWGYTF. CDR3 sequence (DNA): TGTGCCAGCAGCACAGGGTGGGGCTACACCTTC.

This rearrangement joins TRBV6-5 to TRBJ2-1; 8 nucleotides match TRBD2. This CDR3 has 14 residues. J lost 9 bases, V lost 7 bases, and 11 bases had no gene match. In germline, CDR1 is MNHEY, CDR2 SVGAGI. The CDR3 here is CASKPGGGPSEQFF. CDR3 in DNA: TGTGCCAGCAAACCCGGGGGGGGGCCTAGTGAGCAGTTCTTC.

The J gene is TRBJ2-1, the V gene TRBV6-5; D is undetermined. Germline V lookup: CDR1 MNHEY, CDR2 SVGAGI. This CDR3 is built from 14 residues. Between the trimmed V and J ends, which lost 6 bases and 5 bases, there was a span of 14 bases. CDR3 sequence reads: CASSKRNLNNEQFF. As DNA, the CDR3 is TGTGCCAGCAGCAAGAGAAACCTGAACAATGAGCAGTTCTTC.

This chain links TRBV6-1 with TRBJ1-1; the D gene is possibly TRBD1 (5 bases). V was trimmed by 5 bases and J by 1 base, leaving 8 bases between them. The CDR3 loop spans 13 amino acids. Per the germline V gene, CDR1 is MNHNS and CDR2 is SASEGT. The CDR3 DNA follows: TGTGCCAGCAGTCCCCAGGGGAACACTGAAGCTTTCTTT. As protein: CASSPQGNTEAFF.